This TCR beta chain originates from a study of cytomegalovirus exposure and HLA in healthy donors. General observations from the study: Most TCR sequences proved rare, with some public TCRs found in many donors.

Per germline, CDR1 SNHLY and CDR2 FYNNEI. This CDR3 comprises 15 residues. V was clipped by 0 bases and J by 0 bases, with 6 bases between them. Comment on this clone: Its antigen is currently unknown.

The assay was immunoSEQ multiplex PCR, and TCRdb's table has in-frame clones only and misses some. The sample consists of tens of thousands of clones, 85% to 95% of them appearing once. V is TRBV2 and J is TRBJ1-5; no clear D. Sequenced: PBMCs. This sequence was found in a woman under 30 in good health and CMV-seropositive. The CDR3 region is CASSEALGSNQPQHF. The DNA of the CDR3 is TGTGCCAGCAGTGAAGCGCTCGGTAGCAATCAGCCCCAGCATTTT.